This T cell receptor (beta chain) originates from a study of graft-versus-host responses after intestinal transplantation. The study's findings and limits: Declining HvG levels early post-transplant were linked to peak circulating GvH clone levels.

Data came from immunoSEQ multiplex PCR; TCRdb stores just in-frame clones and leaves some out. The repertoire holds over 100,000 clones, with roughly 92% as singletons. About this clone: Its antigen is undetermined.

This CDR3 spans 13 amino acids. V dropped 5 bases and J dropped 5 bases, with 13 bases sitting between them. CDR1 and CDR2 from the germline V gene are MNHEY and SVGAGI. The chain has TRBV6-5 and TRBJ2-7, with D possibly matching TRBD2 (5 bases). The specimen was unstimulated CD4+ T cells sorted from spleen or lymph node cells, collected before transplant. This clonotype was sampled from a human donor who was the organ donor for an intestinal transplant. In DNA, the CDR3 is TGTGCCAGCAGTGGACTGACTACTAACGAGCAGTACTTC. This translates into CASSGLTTNEQYF.